Listed here are 27 T cell receptor beta chains from one sample, sequenced in a study of T cell changes during pregnancy in multiple sclerosis. Clones were read by immunoSEQ multiplex PCR, and TCRdb kept only the in-frame ones, dropping some. This sample has 65,000 to 85,000 clones, with approximately 90% found just once. This specimen consisted of peripheral blood, obtained in the third trimester of pregnancy. These receptors were taken from a female donor with multiple sclerosis, enrolled in a pregnancy study.

This chain uses TRBV7-9 with TRBJ1-6; no clear D. The CDR3 sequence is 12 residues long. Trimming removed 11 bases at V and 7 bases at J, with 12 bases between. Germline CDR1 SEHNR, CDR2 FQNEAQ (reference sequence). The CDR3 DNA reads as TGTGCCGCTGCGCAACTGAATTCACCCCTCCACTTT. Amino acid sequence: CAAAQLNSPLHF.

The V and J genes are TRBV30 and TRBJ2-1; maybe TRBD1 (5 bases). Trimming shortened V by 3 bases and J by 6 bases, and 12 bases separated the two germline ends. In germline, CDR1 is GTSNPN, CDR2 SVGIG (reference sequence). The CDR3 spans 13 residues. DNA of the CDR3: TGTGCCTGGAGCTTCGGGCAGGGCAATGAGCAGTTCTTC. Protein sequence: CAWSFGQGNEQFF. The entire variable domain, with the rest obtained from reference TRBV30 and TRBJ2-1, is as follows: SQTIHQWPATLVQPVGSPLSLECTVEGTSNPNLYWYRQAAGRGLQLLFYSVGIGQISSEVPQNLSASRPQDRQFILSSKKLLLSDSGFYLCAWSFGQGNEQFFGPGTRLTVL.

The rearrangement uses TRBV28 and TRBJ2-2, with 12 positions matching TRBD1. The CDR3 is 18 residues long. V lost 6 bases, J lost 1 base, and 9 bases stayed unmatched. Looked up from germline, CDR1 is MDHEN and CDR2 is SYDVKM. The CDR3 DNA reads as TGTGCCAGCAGGGGACAGGGGGCGGCCGAGGGGAACACCGGGGAGCTGTTTTTT. This encodes CASRGQGAAEGNTGELFF.

CDR3 amino acids: CASRDRSAANVLTF. The CDR3 DNA sequence: TGTGCCAGCAGGGACAGGAGCGCGGCCAACGTCCTGACTTTC. The chain has TRBV11-2 and TRBJ2-6, with 7 nucleotides matching TRBD1. V dropped 6 bases and J dropped 6; count of bases not matched to a gene: 5. Per germline, CDR1 SGHAT and CDR2 FQNNGV. This CDR3 is 14 amino acids long.

This chain links TRBV4-3 with TRBJ2-2; the D gene is possibly TRBD2 (6 bases). Germline V gives CDR1 LGHNA, CDR2 YSLEER. Trimming took off 1 base at V and 7 bases at J, with 10 bases between the two ends. This CDR3 has 14 amino acids. CDR3 region: CASSQVGGVGELFF. The CDR3 region has the DNA TGCGCCAGCAGCCAAGTCGGCGGGGTCGGGGAGCTGTTTTTT.

This chain connects TRBV6-5 to TRBJ1-2; 8 nucleotides match TRBD1. The CDR3 contains 14 residues. Trimming took 10 bases from V and 8 from J; bases not matched to a gene: 15. Germline V lookup: CDR1 MNHEY, CDR2 SVGAGI. The CDR3 nucleotides are TGTGCCACCCACCCCTCCGGACAGGGCGGGGGCTACACCTTC. Its translation is CATHPSGQGGGYTF.

V is TRBV7-3 and J is TRBJ1-1, with a weak D call TRBD1 (6 bases). Germline values: CDR1 SGHTA, CDR2 FQGTGA. V was pared by 2 bases and J by 5 bases, with 15 bases between. There are 15 residues in the CDR3. The CDR3 DNA reads TGTGCCAGCAGCTTAGGAACAGGGCATGAGACTGAAGCTTTCTTT. Translating it yields CASSLGTGHETEAFF.

The gene calls are TRBV11-3 and TRBJ2-1, with a tentative D call TRBD2 (7 bases). The germline V gene encodes CDR1 SGHNT and CDR2 YENEEA. The CDR3 sequence is 14 residues long. Trimming took off 1 base at V and 10 bases at J, with 14 bases between the two ends. CDR3 sequence reads: CASSLAAGAQEQFF. CDR3 nucleotides: TGTGCCAGCAGCTTAGCGGCGGGGGCCCAGGAGCAGTTCTTC. Variable domain in full (rest from reference TRBV11-3 and TRBJ2-1): EAGVVQSPRYKIIEKKQPVAFWCNPISGHNTLYWYLQNLGQGPELLIRYENEEAVDDSQLPKDRFSAERLKGVDSTLKIQPAELGDSAVYLCASSLAAGAQEQFFGPGTRLTVL.

The chain is built from TRBV4-1 and TRBJ2-3, with D possibly matching TRBD2 (6 bases). The germline CDR1 and CDR2 sequences are MGHRA and YSYEKL. The CDR3 consists of 16 residues. Trimming stripped 1 base from V and 2 bases from J, with 13 bases between. This chain's CDR3 is CASSQVVADFTDTQYF. Here the CDR3 DNA reads TGCGCCAGCAGCCAAGTAGTAGCGGATTTCACAGATACGCAGTATTTT.

The CDR3 bases are TGTGCCAGCAGTTTATCACGGGTGAACACTGAAGCTTTCTTT. This translates into CASSLSRVNTEAFF. The J gene is TRBJ1-1, the V gene TRBV27; no firm D call. The CDR3 has 14 residues. The germline V gene encodes CDR1 MNHEY and CDR2 SMNVEV (reference sequence). V lost 0 bases and J lost 0, with 5 bases in between.

The chain has TRBV7-9 and TRBJ2-7, with 9 bases that match TRBD1. The CDR3 runs 14 residues. The germline V gene has CDR1 SEHNR and CDR2 FQNEAQ (reference sequence). The V and J ends lost 4 bases and 3 bases, in that order; junction bases with no gene match: 4. This CDR3 is CASSSRDRDYEQYF. CDR3 DNA: TGTGCCAGCAGCTCCCGGGACAGGGACTACGAGCAGTACTTC.

V is TRBV2 and J is TRBJ1-1; possibly TRBD1 for D (6 bases). Trimming stripped 6 bases from V and 1 base from J, with 15 bases between. CDR3 length: 15 amino acids. Germline values: CDR1 SNHLY, CDR2 FYNNEI. The CDR3 loop reads CASRSQQGPNTEAFF. In DNA, the CDR3 is TGTGCCAGCAGATCTCAACAGGGACCGAACACTGAAGCTTTCTTT.

This rearrangement joins TRBV10-3 to TRBJ2-5; weak D call: TRBD2 (6 bases). V lost 3 bases and J 7 bases, leaving 12 bases between the germline ends. The CDR3 is 13 amino acids. Germline lookup yields CDR1 ENHRY and CDR2 SYGVKD. CDR3 in amino acids: CAISESGGGTQYF. For the CDR3, the DNA is TGTGCCATCAGTGAATCCGGGGGAGGGACCCAGTACTTC.

The chain joins TRBV14 to TRBJ1-1; D ambiguous. Germline CDR1 SGHDN, CDR2 FVKESK. The CDR3 has 15 residues. The germline V and J ends were trimmed by 2 bases and 5 bases, with 15 bases remaining between them. The CDR3 DNA reads TGTGCCAGCAGCCAAAACGGGCGGGGTAGAACTGAAGCTTTCTTT. Translated, it gives CASSQNGRGRTEAFF.

V gene TRBV15 combines with J gene TRBJ2-3, with 11 positions matching TRBD1. Germline loops: CDR1 LNHNV, CDR2 YYDKDF (reference sequence). There are 14 residues in the CDR3. Trimming took 5 bases from V and 4 from J; bases not matched to a gene: 2. The CDR3 DNA reads as TGTGCCACCAGCGGGGACAGGGGGGCAGATACGCAGTATTTT. This sequence encodes CATSGDRGADTQYF.

J is TRBJ1-1 and V is TRBV2; D may be TRBD1 (5 bases). Germline CDR1 and CDR2: SNHLY and FYNNEI. V dropped 3 bases and J dropped 1 base, with 12 bases sitting between them. This CDR3 region has 15 residues. The CDR3 bases are TGTGCCAGCAGTGACCGAGGAAGGGGGAACACTGAAGCTTTCTTT. This encodes CASSDRGRGNTEAFF.

Worth noting for this clone: At one end the junction does not follow the germline gene, possibly because of a read error. This chain links TRBV7-8 with TRBJ2-7; D might be TRBD1 or TRBD2, each matching 5 bases. Germline V gives CDR1 SGHVS, CDR2 FQNEAQ. The CDR3 totals 12 residues. CDR3 loop: CVSGTGPDEQYF. In nucleotides, the CDR3 is TGTGTCAGCGGAACAGGCCCCGACGAGCAGTACTTC.

The chain uses TRBV5-6 and TRBJ2-2; TRBD2 agrees at 7 bases. CDR1 and CDR2 from the germline V gene are SGHDT and YYEEEE. The CDR3 contains 16 residues. V lost 4 bases to trimming and J lost 2 bases; unmatched junction nucleotides: 8. CDR3 region: CASSPLSGTNTGELFF. DNA for the CDR3: TGTGCCAGCAGCCCATTGAGCGGGACCAACACCGGGGAGCTGTTTTTT.

The rearrangement joins TRBV29-1 to TRBJ2-3, with 8 bases lining up with TRBD1. This CDR3 is 15 amino acids long. V was clipped by 5 bases and J by 2 bases; unmatched bases: 9. Germline CDR1 and CDR2: SQVTM and ANQGSEA. This CDR3 is CSVSVTGVPTDTQYF. The DNA of the CDR3 is TGCAGCGTTTCCGTGACAGGGGTGCCCACAGATACGCAGTATTTT.

In this sample, this clone turned up a few times. V gene TRBV5-5 combines with J gene TRBJ2-2; 7 bases line up with TRBD1. The CDR3 sequence is 13 residues long. The junction had 3 bases not matched to a gene; V was cut back by 9 bases and J by 1 base. Germline values: CDR1 SGHKS, CDR2 YYEKEE (reference sequence). DNA of the CDR3: TGTGCCACCGGACAGGTGAACACCGGGGAGCTGTTTTTT. It yields the protein CATGQVNTGELFF. Full variable domain (missing parts from reference TRBV5-5 and TRBJ2-2): DAGVTQSPTHLIKTRGQQVTLRCSPISGHKSVSWYQQVLGQGPQFIFQYYEKEERGRGNFPDRFSARQFPNYSSELNVNALLLGDSALYLCATGQVNTGELFFGEGSRLTVL.

V is TRBV5-4 and J is TRBJ2-1; 12 bases agree with TRBD2. The CDR3 is 16 amino acids. Germline CDR1 and CDR2: SGHNT and YYREEE (reference sequence). The V gene end was trimmed by 4 bases and the J gene end by 7 bases; junction bases not matched to a gene: 9. The CDR3 here is CASSPKLAGGGNEQFF. DNA of the CDR3: TGTGCCAGCAGCCCAAAACTAGCGGGGGGAGGTAATGAGCAGTTCTTC. Supplemented by reference TRBV5-4 and TRBJ2-1, the full variable domain reads ETGVTQSPTHLIKTRGQQVTLRCSSQSGHNTVSWYQQALGQGPQFIFQYYREEENGRGNFPPRFSGLQFPNYSSELNVNALELDDSALYLCASSPKLAGGGNEQFFGPGTRLTVL.

This chain links TRBV7-3 with TRBJ2-2, with D perhaps matching TRBD2 (5 bases). The germline CDR1 and CDR2 sequences are SGHTA and FQGTGA. The length of the CDR3 is 14 residues. The V gene lost 4 bases and the J gene lost 5 bases, with 11 bases spanning the gap. CDR3 amino acids: CASSSRRETGELFF. The CDR3 DNA reads TGTGCCAGCAGCTCCCGTCGGGAAACCGGGGAGCTGTTTTTT.

This rearrangement joins TRBV7-6 to TRBJ2-2; no definite D call. The CDR3 has 12 amino acids. Germline CDR1 reads SGHVS; CDR2 reads FNYEAQ. V lost 5 bases and J 4 bases, leaving 5 bases between the germline ends. Here the CDR3 DNA reads TGTGCCAGCAGCCTGAGCACCGGGGAGCTGTTTTTT. As protein: CASSLSTGELFF. Looking up the rest from reference TRBV7-6 and TRBJ2-2 gives the full variable domain: GAGVSQSPRYKVTKRGQDVALRCDPISGHVSLYWYRQALGQGPEFLTYFNYEAQQDKSGLPNDRFSAERPEGSISTLTIQRTEQRDSAMYRCASSLSTGELFFGEGSRLTVL.

V is TRBV7-8 and J is TRBJ2-2; 10 bases map to TRBD2. The CDR3 consists of 16 residues. Germline values: CDR1 SGHVS, CDR2 FQNEAQ. After removal of 5 bases from V and 5 bases from J, the junction contained 8 bases not matched to a gene. This chain's CDR3 is CASSPSGGGATGELFF. The CDR3 nucleotides are TGTGCCAGCAGCCCTAGCGGGGGAGGGGCAACCGGGGAGCTGTTTTTT.

This clone was observed a single time. The V call is TRBV30, the J call TRBJ1-3; no firm D call. The CDR3 runs 16 residues. V dropped 5 bases and J dropped 0 bases, with 17 bases sitting between them. Germline V CDR1 and CDR2: GTSNPN, SVGIG (reference sequence). In DNA, the CDR3 is TGTGCCTGGGCTCCCGCAGGAACCTACTCTGGAAACACCATATATTTT. Its translation: CAWAPAGTYSGNTIYF.

This chain uses TRBV7-2 with TRBJ1-1, with a tentative D call TRBD1 (5 bases). The germline V and J ends were trimmed by 5 bases and 0 bases, with 16 bases remaining between them. This CDR3 comprises 16 residues. Germline V gene sequence: CDR1 SGHTA, CDR2 FQGNSA. This CDR3 is CASSPGLWHMNTEAFF. The CDR3 DNA reads TGTGCCAGCAGCCCGGGACTTTGGCACATGAACACTGAAGCTTTCTTT. Full variable domain (rest looked up from reference TRBV7-2 and TRBJ1-1): GAGVSQSPSNKVTEKGKDVELRCDPISGHTALYWYRQSLGQGLEFLIYFQGNSAPDKSGLPSDRFSAERTGGSVSTLTIQRTQQEDSAVYLCASSPGLWHMNTEAFFGQGTRLTVV.

The rearrangement uses TRBV28 and TRBJ1-6; 7 nucleotides align to TRBD1. V was pared by 9 bases and J by 9 bases, with 5 bases of the junction left unmatched. Germline CDR1 MDHEN, CDR2 SYDVKM. This CDR3 is built from 12 residues. The CDR3 sequence: CASQGVGSPLHF. The CDR3 DNA follows: TGTGCCAGTCAGGGGGTGGGTTCACCCCTCCACTTT.